Given below is one TCR beta chain in context. Its antigen is currently unknown. The length of the CDR3 is 17 residues. CDR1 is PRHDT, CDR2 FYEKMQ, per germline (reference sequence). Trimming took 1 base from V and 0 from J; bases not matched to a gene: 2. This entry belongs to a study of shared clonotypes between healthy human individuals. Overall study results and limits: Among donors, clonotype sharing was expected to be affected by sequencing depth.

Genomic DNA, for the unsorted samples, came from about 90 million PBMCs. Per the study methods: As immunoSEQ supplied junction-only sequences (without quality scores), filtering differed. Using immunoSEQ multiplex PCR, the repertoire was profiled, and TCRdb retains in-frame clones only, with some absent. V and J calls and clone size are those listed in that table; D and trimming were worked out from the DNA. The sample holds around 500,000 clones; more than 65% are singletons and the top ten take roughly 13%. V and J are TRBV13 and TRBJ2-6, with 8 bases fitting TRBD1. Sequencing input: PBMCs. This TCR came from a woman in her thirties or forties in good health. Some clones in this sample may be carry-over from other donors' samples. The CDR3 protein is CASSLDRGTSGANVLTF. CDR3 nucleotide sequence: TGTGCCAGCAGCTTAGACAGGGGGACCTCTGGGGCCAACGTCCTGACTTTC.